These T cell receptor beta chains were read from a single sample in a study of blood T cells in healthy people across ages. Using its own MiXCR run on the 5' RACE reads, TCRdb lists one record per CDR3 protein. The sample has 1,300,000 or so distinct CDR3 sequences; approximately 63% are singletons. The sample comprised blood. Every receptor here comes from a man aged 18 to 29 in good health. Both conserved end residues are part of each CDR3. A D gene is named only where the DNA matches it firmly. Clone sizes are given selectively: once, few, many, or a class where the clone is expanded.

j_call v_call d_call clone_size cdr3_nt cdr3_aa
TRBJ2-3 TRBV9 - - TGTGCCAGCAGCGTAGACGCCGGGCTCACAGATACGCAGTATTTT CASSVDAGLTDTQYF
TRBJ2-2 TRBV15 TRBD1 - TGTGCCACCAGCAGCCGGGACAGGGGTAACACCGGGGAGCTGTTTTTT CATSSRDRGNTGELFF
TRBJ2-7 TRBV2 - - TGTGCCAGCAGTGAATTGAACTCTTCCTACGAGCAGTACTTC CASSELNSSYEQYF
TRBJ2-3 TRBV29-1 - many TGCAGCGTTGACTCGGGCGCAGATACGCAGTATTTT CSVDSGADTQYF
TRBJ2-3 TRBV29-1 - - TGCAGCGTGGACACCCAAGGAGATACGCAGTATTTT CSVDTQGDTQYF
TRBJ2-3 TRBV20-1 TRBD1 - TGCAGTGCTAGAGTGGACAGGGGCATAATCACAGATACGCAGTATTTT CSARVDRGIITDTQYF
TRBJ2-3 TRBV4-1 TRBD1 - TGCGCCAGCAGCCAAGTAGGACAGGGGGGCACAGATACGCAGTATTTT CASSQVGQGGTDTQYF
TRBJ2-1 TRBV20-1 - - TGCAGTGCTAGTTGGCTAGCTGAAGATAATGAGCAGTTCTTC CSASWLAEDNEQFF
TRBJ2-7 TRBV9 - few TGTGCCAGCAGCGTAGGTTACAGCGTCTCCTACGAGCAGTACTTC CASSVGYSVSYEQYF
TRBJ1-1 TRBV4-1 - few TGCGCCAGCAGCCAATTGCCTACTGGAGGAACTGAAGCTTTCTTT CASSQLPTGGTEAFF
TRBJ2-1 TRBV6-2/TRBV6-3 TRBD2 - TGCGCCAGCAGTTATAACCAGCGGGGGGCCTTCAGCTCCTACAATGAGCAGTTCTTC CASSYNQRGAFSSYNEQFF
TRBJ2-3 TRBV28 - - TGTGCCAGCAGTTCATATGGGCAGGGGACAGATACGCAGTATTTT CASSSYGQGTDTQYF
TRBJ2-7 TRBV27 TRBD1 - TGTGCCAGCAGTTCTTACCCATTACAGGGGCCGTCCTACGAGCAGTACTTC CASSSYPLQGPSYEQYF
TRBJ1-6 TRBV30 TRBD1 - TGTGCCTGGAGTAGCGGGACAGGAGGCTCACCCCTCCACTTT CAWSSGTGGSPLHF
TRBJ2-4 TRBV6-6 - few TGTGCCAGCAGTTACATGGGCGGAGCCAAAAACATTCAGTACTTC CASSYMGGAKNIQYF
TRBJ2-6 TRBV2 - - TGTGCCAGCGGGGAGGGGGCTCCTGGGGCCAACGTCCTGACTTTC CASGEGAPGANVLTF
TRBJ2-1 TRBV2 TRBD1 - TGTGCCCGTAAGTCCTACAGGGGGGAGCAGTTCTTC CARKSYRGEQFF
TRBJ2-5 TRBV4-1 - - TGCGCCAGCAGCCAATTCAGGATGGCCAAGCAGTACTTC CASSQFRMAKQYF
TRBJ2-7 TRBV29-1 - few TGCAGCGTTGGTTACCCCGGCTCCTACGAGCAGTACTTC CSVGYPGSYEQYF
TRBJ2-3 TRBV2 - - TGTGCCACCCCCACTTCTAGCACAGATACGCAGTATTTT CATPTSSTDTQYF
TRBJ2-7 TRBV5-1 - - TGCGCCAGCAGCTTGGGATTTGGGCCTAGCGAATTCTACGAGCAGTACTTC CASSLGFGPSEFYEQYF
TRBJ2-7 TRBV6-2/TRBV6-3 - few TGTGCCAGCAGTTACTGGGAATACGAGCAGTACTTC CASSYWEYEQYF
TRBJ2-1 TRBV28 - - TGTGCCAGCAGTTTCCCCATGAAGGGGATCGACAATGAGCAGTTCTTC CASSFPMKGIDNEQFF
TRBJ2-3 TRBV20-1 - - TGCAGTGCACCGGGACGGGGACTTTCCACAGATACGCAGTATTTT CSAPGRGLSTDTQYF
TRBJ2-1 TRBV29-1 TRBD2 once TGCAGCGTTCCGGGGGGGACGAGCTCCTACAATGAGCAGTTCTTC CSVPGGTSSYNEQFF
TRBJ2-3 TRBV20-1 TRBD1 - TGCAGTGCTGGGACAGGGAACACAGATACGCAGTATTTT CSAGTGNTDTQYF
TRBJ1-2 TRBV6-5 - - TGTGCCAGCAGTTACTCGAACCCAGACCGCCCCGGGAGCTATGGCTACACCTTC CASSYSNPDRPGSYGYTF
TRBJ2-7 TRBV3-1 - few TGTGCCAGCAGCCCCTCCCCGGGGACATCCTACGAGCAGTACTTC CASSPSPGTSYEQYF
TRBJ2-7 TRBV25-1 - - TGTGCCAGCAGTGCAGCCGGGCGAAGGAACGAGCAGTACTTC CASSAAGRRNEQYF
TRBJ1-5 TRBV20-1 - - TGCAGTGCTAGCGCTGTGACCGCAAATCAGCCCCAGCATTTT CSASAVTANQPQHF